One sample yielded the 28 T cell receptor beta chains listed below, sequenced in a study of blood T cells in healthy people across ages. Primed by a sample-barcoded 5' primer and a J-beta primer mix, a second PCR proceeded for about 7 to 12 cycles. Via MiXCR, TCRdb re-called the 5' RACE reads, giving one row per CDR3 protein. The table shows about 1.4 million distinct CDR3 sequences, with almost 60% occurring only once. The sample was blood. These receptors originate from a man aged 18 to 29 in good health.

Only a few counts were recorded for this clonotype. The chain recombines TRBV29-1 with TRBJ2-7; a possible D gene is TRBD2 (5 bases). This CDR3 is built from 12 residues. V dropped 4 bases and J dropped 2 bases, with 9 bases sitting between them. Germline CDR1 reads SQVTM; CDR2 reads ANQGSEA. The CDR3 nucleotides are TGCAGCGTTGTATGGGAGCCCTACGAGCAGTACTTC. Its translation: CSVVWEPYEQYF.

About this clonotype: Germline is not matched at one junction end, which may reflect a read error. DNA of the CDR3: TGTGCCAGCATTTTAGGGGCAGGAGGGGAGACCCAGTACTTC. Translated: CASILGAGGETQYF. The chain has TRBV12-3 or TRBV12-4 and TRBJ2-5, with D possibly being TRBD2 (6 bases). There are 14 residues in the CDR3.

The genes are TRBV4-1 and TRBJ1-5, with a possible D match to TRBD1 (5 bases). Per germline, CDR1 MGHRA and CDR2 YSYEKL. V was shortened by 0 bases and J by 4 bases, with 22 bases between the two germline ends. The CDR3 runs 19 residues. CDR3 nucleotides: TGCGCCAGCAGCCAAGATCGGCCGAGCGGAGGGGTAAGGAATCAGCCCCAGCATTTT. Amino acids: CASSQDRPSGGVRNQPQHF.

This clonotype was seen more than once but under ten times. The chain combines TRBV28 with TRBJ2-6; 7 bases align to TRBD1. The germline gives CDR1 MDHEN, CDR2 SYDVKM. The CDR3 covers 18 residues. The trim removed 4 bases at V and 0 bases at J, leaving 9 bases unmatched. The CDR3 DNA is TGTGCCAGCAGTTCCCTCGGGACAGCCCTCTCTGGGGCCAACGTCCTGACTTTC. This translates into CASSSLGTALSGANVLTF.

This chain joins TRBV7-9 and TRBJ2-1, with D tentatively TRBD1 (6 bases). The germline V gene encodes CDR1 SEHNR and CDR2 FQNEAQ (reference sequence). V was shortened by 4 bases and J by 9 bases, with 13 bases between the two germline ends. This CDR3 is built from 13 residues. This CDR3 is CASSYHRAGEQFF. The DNA of the CDR3 is TGTGCCAGCAGCTACCACAGGGCCGGTGAGCAGTTCTTC.

The V gene is TRBV4-1, the J gene TRBJ2-4; D is perhaps TRBD1 (8 bases). The CDR3 length is 15 residues. CDR1 and CDR2 from the germline V gene are MGHRA and YSYEKL. Between the trimmed V and J ends, which lost 0 bases and 7 bases, there was a span of 13 bases. For the CDR3, the DNA is TGCGCCAGCAGCCAAGAAGCACAGGGGGGGAACATTCAGTACTTC. As protein: CASSQEAQGGNIQYF.

V is TRBV14 and J is TRBJ1-2; D is unresolved. Germline lookup yields CDR1 SGHDN and CDR2 FVKESK. The CDR3 is 12 residues long. V lost 1 base and J lost 7, with 7 bases in between. The CDR3 bases are TGTGCCAGCAGCCAAGCGGGCACTGGCTACACCTTC. It specifies CASSQAGTGYTF.

The CDR3 reads CASSPLRHGSYEQYF. CDR3 sequence (DNA): TGCGCCAGCAGCCCGCTGAGACACGGTTCCTACGAGCAGTACTTC. The chain links TRBV5-1 to TRBJ2-7; no clear D. V lost 4 bases and J lost 1, with 15 bases in between. Per germline, CDR1 SGHRS and CDR2 YFSETQ. The CDR3 contains 15 residues.

The genes are TRBV5-1 and TRBJ2-3, with D possibly called TRBD1 or TRBD2 (5 bases each). The CDR3 spans 15 residues. V lost 4 bases and J lost 3, with 15 bases in between. Germline V lookup: CDR1 SGHRS, CDR2 YFSETQ. CDR3 region: CASSLRGAQTDTQYF. The CDR3 DNA sequence: TGCGCCAGCAGCCTCCGGGGCGCCCAGACAGATACGCAGTATTTT. The full variable domain, with the rest looked up from reference TRBV5-1 and TRBJ2-3, is KAGVTQTPRYLIKTRGQQVTLSCSPISGHRSVSWYQQTPGQGLQFLFEYFSETQRNKGNFPGRFSGRQFSNSRSEMNVSTLELGDSALYLCASSLRGAQTDTQYFGPGTRLTVL.

This chain joins TRBV25-1 and TRBJ2-7; unclear D gene. The CDR3 spans 12 residues. Germline-derived CDR1 and CDR2 are MGHDK and SYGVNS. V lost 4 bases, J lost 6 bases, and 10 bases lay in between. CDR3 loop: CASSGLVSEQYF. In nucleotides, the CDR3 is TGTGCCAGCAGTGGCCTTGTAAGCGAGCAGTACTTC.

The V call is TRBV7-2, the J call TRBJ1-2; D gene ambiguous. This CDR3 region has 14 residues. From germline, CDR1 is SGHTA and CDR2 FQGNSA. Between the trimmed V and J ends, which lost 1 base and 7 bases, there was a span of 13 bases. The CDR3 sequence: CASSLGWQDVGYTF. Written as DNA, the CDR3 is TGTGCCAGCAGCTTAGGTTGGCAGGACGTTGGCTACACCTTC. The full variable domain, its missing parts supplied by reference TRBV7-2 and TRBJ1-2, is GAGVSQSPSNKVTEKGKDVELRCDPISGHTALYWYRQSLGQGLEFLIYFQGNSAPDKSGLPSDRFSAERTGGSVSTLTIQRTQQEDSAVYLCASSLGWQDVGYTFGSGTRLTVV.

This clonotype was seen a single time. Here the CDR3 DNA reads TGCGCCAGCAGACAACTGGGGGGGTCGAACACCGGGGAGCTGTTTTTT. It encodes CASRQLGGSNTGELFF. The rearrangement joins TRBV5-1 to TRBJ2-2; 7 nucleotides align to TRBD2. V trimming: 5 bases; J trimming: 0 bases; junction bases outside the gene matches: 7. CDR1 is SGHRS, CDR2 YFSETQ, per germline. The CDR3 spans 16 residues.

The rearrangement joins TRBV7-6 to TRBJ1-1; tentatively, D is TRBD1 (5 bases). In germline, CDR1 is SGHVS, CDR2 FNYEAQ. V gave up 0 bases and J gave up 1 base, with 18 bases separating them. The CDR3 sequence is 18 residues long. CDR3 in DNA: TGTGCCAGCAGCTTAGCTTTTCCTGAGGGGACGAGGAACACTGAAGCTTTCTTT. As protein: CASSLAFPEGTRNTEAFF.

The chain recombines TRBV6-2 or TRBV6-3 with TRBJ1-6; D uncertain. The V end lost 4 bases, the J end lost 8 bases, and 9 bases lay between the germline ends. The CDR3 sequence is 13 residues long. Germline loops: CDR1 MNHEY, CDR2 SVGEGT. The CDR3 DNA reads TGTGCCAGCAGTTCAGACACCTATTCACCCCTCCACTTT. It codes for CASSSDTYSPLHF.

The CDR3 DNA follows: TGTGCCAGCAGTACCCTGGGCTCTAAGGGCAATGAGCAGTTCTTC. Translated, it gives CASSTLGSKGNEQFF. The chain recombines TRBV27 with TRBJ2-1; D not resolved. This CDR3 region has 15 residues. Germline V gene data show CDR1 as MNHEY and CDR2 as SMNVEV (reference sequence). Between the trimmed V and J ends, which lost 5 bases and 6 bases, there was a span of 17 bases.

This clonotype was counted once. The chain links TRBV4-3 to TRBJ2-5; tentative D call: TRBD1 (5 bases). V lost 5 bases to trimming and J lost 0 bases, with 16 bases between them. CDR3 size: 16 residues. CDR1 is LGHNA, CDR2 YSLEER, per germline. Here the CDR3 reads CASSLLYKDNQETQYF. CDR3 bases: TGCGCCAGCAGCTTGTTATATAAGGACAACCAAGAGACCCAGTACTTC.

This rearrangement joins TRBV14 to TRBJ2-6; D remains unclear. Germline lookup yields CDR1 SGHDN and CDR2 FVKESK. V dropped 4 bases and J dropped 0 bases, with 10 bases sitting between them. The length of the CDR3 is 16 residues. DNA of the CDR3: TGTGCCAGCAGCCCTCCGCGGATCTCTGGGGCCAACGTCCTGACTTTC. Translating gives CASSPPRISGANVLTF.

The chain joins TRBV11-1 to TRBJ1-1; a weak D match, TRBD1 (5 bases). Between the trimmed V and J ends, which lost 1 base and 1 base, there was a span of 10 bases. Germline CDR1 and CDR2: SGHAT and FQDESV (reference sequence). The CDR3 sequence is 15 residues long. In DNA form, the CDR3 reads TGTGCCAGCAGCTTAGGTCGGACAAGGAACACTGAAGCTTTCTTT. It encodes CASSLGRTRNTEAFF.

This clonotype was counted between two and nine times. The gene calls are TRBV11-2 and TRBJ2-7, with 7 bases identical to TRBD1. Germline V lookup: CDR1 SGHAT, CDR2 FQNNGV. Trimming cost V 2 bases and J 3 bases; bases outside gene matches: 7. The CDR3 consists of 15 residues. The chain's CDR3 is CASSLLGQNYYEQYF. The CDR3 nucleotides read TGTGCCAGCAGCTTACTGGGACAGAACTACTACGAGCAGTACTTC.

Concerning this clonotype: At one boundary the junction diverges from the germline segment, which might be a read error. J is TRBJ1-2 and V is TRBV9; D unresolved. This CDR3 has 13 amino acids. Germline lookup yields CDR1 SGDLS and CDR2 YYNGEE. CDR3 in DNA: TGTGCCAGTAGCGTAGCTACGGTTGCTGGCTACACCTTC. Its translation: CASSVATVAGYTF.

CDR3 amino acids: CASSTIRDRGHNEQFF. The CDR3 DNA is TGTGCCAGCAGTACTATCCGGGACAGGGGCCACAATGAGCAGTTCTTC. The chain combines TRBV27 with TRBJ2-1; 10 nucleotides agree with TRBD1. V shed 5 bases, J shed 5 bases, and the junction held 9 bases outside the gene matches. Germline CDR1 and CDR2: MNHEY and SMNVEV (reference sequence). The CDR3 has 16 amino acids.

The chain carries TRBV4-1 and TRBJ2-4; TRBD2 aligns across 9 bases. The V and J ends lost 0 bases and 7 bases, in that order; junction bases with no gene match: 10. The germline CDR1 and CDR2 sequences are MGHRA and YSYEKL. The CDR3 length is 17 residues. The CDR3 sequence: CASSQETLAGARNIQYF. CDR3 in DNA: TGCGCCAGCAGCCAAGAGACCTTAGCGGGGGCTCGGAACATTCAGTACTTC.

The table lists this clonotype with a few counts. The genes are TRBV6-5 and TRBJ2-1; 9 bases fit TRBD1. This CDR3 is 18 amino acids long. The junction had 11 bases not matched to a gene; V was cut back by 2 bases and J by 3 bases. Germline values: CDR1 MNHEY, CDR2 SVGAGI. CDR3 DNA sequence: TGTGCCAGCAGTTACATGGGCCCCGGGACAGGGAACTACAATGAGCAGTTCTTC. Its protein product is CASSYMGPGTGNYNEQFF.

The chain joins TRBV5-1 to TRBJ2-7; possible D gene TRBD2, 6 bases. Trimming pared 4 bases from V and 5 bases from J, leaving 13 bases between. The CDR3 loop spans 13 amino acids. CDR1 SGHRS and CDR2 YFSETQ come from the germline V gene. CDR3 amino acids: CASSRWGDDEQYF. The CDR3 bases are TGCGCCAGCAGCCGCTGGGGGGATGACGAGCAGTACTTC.

The V and J genes are TRBV5-1 and TRBJ2-1, with 7 bases identical to TRBD1. The CDR3 length is 18 residues. The J segment lost 0 bases and the V segment lost 3 bases, leaving 12 bases of the junction unmatched. Per the germline V gene, CDR1 is SGHRS and CDR2 is YFSETQ. The CDR3 here is CASSSGFGQALSYNEQFF. The CDR3 region has the DNA TGCGCCAGCAGCTCTGGTTTCGGACAGGCCCTCTCCTACAATGAGCAGTTCTTC.

This clonotype has a handful of counts. CDR3 protein: CASSYPVGDRLIDTQYF. The CDR3 DNA reads TGTGCCAGCAGTTACCCCGTGGGGGACAGGTTAATAGATACGCAGTATTTT. The chain recombines TRBV6-6 with TRBJ2-3; 8 bases are a match to TRBD1. V was pared by 2 bases and J by 5 bases, with 12 bases of the junction left unmatched. The CDR3 totals 17 residues. Germline assignment: CDR1 MNHNY and CDR2 SVGAGI (reference sequence).

The genes are TRBV7-9 and TRBJ2-4; no reliable D call. The CDR3 is 13 amino acids. V was clipped by 7 bases and J by 5 bases, with 12 bases between them. CDR1 is SEHNR and CDR2 is FQNEAQ in the germline V gene (reference sequence). The CDR3 spells CASTTDTQNIQYF. The DNA for the CDR3 is TGTGCCAGCACAACCGACACACAAAACATTCAGTACTTC. The entire variable domain, with the rest obtained from reference TRBV7-9 and TRBJ2-4, is as follows: DTGVSQNPRHKITKRGQNVTFRCDPISEHNRLYWYRQTLGQGPEFLTYFQNEAQLEKSRLLSDRFSAERPKGSFSTLEIQRTEQGDSAMYLCASTTDTQNIQYFGAGTRLSVL.

The chain has TRBV7-2 and TRBJ2-7; TRBD2 aligns across 10 bases. The CDR3 is made up of 16 amino acids. J gave up 3 bases and V 5 bases, and 10 bases lay outside the gene matches. CDR1 is SGHTA, CDR2 FQGNSA, per germline. Here the CDR3 reads CASSRDSSSGSYEQYF. The CDR3, as DNA: TGTGCCAGCAGCCGGGACAGTTCTAGCGGGAGCTACGAGCAGTACTTC. The variable domain in full, completed from reference TRBV7-2 and TRBJ2-7, reads GAGVSQSPSNKVTEKGKDVELRCDPISGHTALYWYRQSLGQGLEFLIYFQGNSAPDKSGLPSDRFSAERTGGSVSTLTIQRTQQEDSAVYLCASSRDSSSGSYEQYFGPGTRLTVT.